This entry describes one TCR beta chain. In germline, CDR1 is LNHDA, CDR2 SQIVND (reference sequence). This CDR3 has 13 amino acids. V lost 5 bases to trimming and J lost 5 bases; unmatched junction nucleotides: 6. This specimen belongs to a study of follicular helper T cells after annual influenza vaccination. Background on the study: Some donors were sampled over the 2013-2014, 2014-2015 and 2015-2016 vaccinations.

Repertoires were generated with immunoSEQ multiplex PCR, while TCRdb's copy carries only in-frame clones and drops some. The sample contains about 11,000 clones, roughly 82% of which appear only once. Sorted blood CD4 subsets were sequenced before and after adults received seasonal inactivated influenza vaccine. No donor had influenza vaccine in the prior 6 months; all lived in the community. The sample in question was CXCR5- memory CD4+ T cells sorted from blood, obtained 6 weeks after influenza vaccination. The chain has TRBV19 and TRBJ2-7, with 7 bases fitting TRBD1. The clonotype comes from an adult who received the influenza vaccine. Here the CDR3 reads CASSLRGSDEQYF. CDR3 nucleotide sequence: TGTGCCAGTAGTCTCAGGGGGTCTGACGAGCAGTACTTC.